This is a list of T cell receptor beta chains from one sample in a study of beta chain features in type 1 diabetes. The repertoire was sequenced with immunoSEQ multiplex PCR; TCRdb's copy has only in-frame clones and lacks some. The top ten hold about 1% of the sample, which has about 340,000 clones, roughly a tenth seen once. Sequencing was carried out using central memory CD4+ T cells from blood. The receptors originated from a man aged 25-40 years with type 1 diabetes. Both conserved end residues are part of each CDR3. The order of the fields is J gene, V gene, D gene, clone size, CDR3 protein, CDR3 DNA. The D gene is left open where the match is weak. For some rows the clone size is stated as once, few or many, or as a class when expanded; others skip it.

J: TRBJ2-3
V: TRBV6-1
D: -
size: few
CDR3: CASTPTYLTDTQYF
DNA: TGTGCCAGCACTCCAACTTACCTCACAGATACGCAGTATTTT

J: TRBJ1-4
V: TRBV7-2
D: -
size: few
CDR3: CASSQSFEKLFF
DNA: TGTGCCAGCAGTCAAAGCTTCGAAAAACTGTTTTTT

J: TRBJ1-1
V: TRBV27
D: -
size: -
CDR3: CASSALDGNTEAFF
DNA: TGTGCCAGCAGTGCCCTTGACGGGAACACTGAAGCTTTCTTT

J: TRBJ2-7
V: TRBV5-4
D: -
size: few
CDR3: CASSLDPGAVYEQYF
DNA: TGTGCCAGCAGCTTGGATCCGGGGGCAGTATACGAGCAGTACTTC

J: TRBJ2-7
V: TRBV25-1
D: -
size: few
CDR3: CASSELGGSYEQYF
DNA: TGTGCCAGCAGTGAATTAGGGGGCTCCTACGAGCAGTACTTC

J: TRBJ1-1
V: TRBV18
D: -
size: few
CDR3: CASSPPGNTEAFF
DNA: TGTGCCAGCTCACCACCTGGGAACACTGAAGCTTTCTTT

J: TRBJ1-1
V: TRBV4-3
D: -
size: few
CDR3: CASSQDNGRKNTEAFF
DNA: TGCGCCAGCAGCCAAGATAATGGACGGAAGAACACTGAAGCTTTCTTT

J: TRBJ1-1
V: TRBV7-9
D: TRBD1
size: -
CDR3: CASSLVKGTGVTEAFF
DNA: TGTGCCAGCAGCTTAGTGAAAGGGACAGGGGTAACTGAAGCTTTCTTT

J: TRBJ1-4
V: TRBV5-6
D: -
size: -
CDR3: CASSLAGGSTNEKLFF
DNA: TGTGCCAGCAGCTTGGCCGGCGGCTCAACTAATGAAAAACTGTTTTTT

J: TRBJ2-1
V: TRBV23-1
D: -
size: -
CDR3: CASRILYGAASFDEQFF
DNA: TGCGCCAGCAGAATACTATACGGGGCCGCTTCGTTCGATGAGCAGTTCTTC

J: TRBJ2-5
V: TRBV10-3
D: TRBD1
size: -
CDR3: CAIKAQGAGEETQYF
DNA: TGTGCCATCAAGGCACAGGGGGCTGGGGAAGAGACCCAGTACTTC

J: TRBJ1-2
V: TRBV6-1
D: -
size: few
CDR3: CASSEARGVRYGYTF
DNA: TGTGCCAGCAGTGAAGCCAGAGGGGTGCGCTATGGCTACACCTTC

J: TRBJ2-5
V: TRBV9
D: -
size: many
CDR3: CASSVVAGGETQYF
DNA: TGTGCCAGCAGCGTAGTGGCTGGGGGGGAGACCCAGTACTTC

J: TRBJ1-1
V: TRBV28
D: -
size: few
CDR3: CASSLPTGQTEAFF
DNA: TGTGCCAGCAGTTTGCCGACAGGCCAGACTGAAGCTTTCTTT

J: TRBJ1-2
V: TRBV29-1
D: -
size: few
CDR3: CSADTTADGYGYTF
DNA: TGCAGCGCTGATACTACAGCGGACGGCTATGGCTACACCTTC

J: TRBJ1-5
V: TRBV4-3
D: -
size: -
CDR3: CASSQEVGDRDQPQHF
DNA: TGCGCCAGCAGCCAAGAGGTAGGGGATAGGGATCAGCCCCAGCATTTT

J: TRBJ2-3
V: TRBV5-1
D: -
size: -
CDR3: CASSAGRDPTDTQYF
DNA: TGCGCCAGCAGCGCCGGACGGGACCCCACAGATACGCAGTATTTT

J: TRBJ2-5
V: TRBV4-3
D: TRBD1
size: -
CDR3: CASSQDKRDRDQETQYF
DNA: TGCGCCAGCAGCCAAGATAAACGGGACAGAGACCAAGAGACCCAGTACTTC

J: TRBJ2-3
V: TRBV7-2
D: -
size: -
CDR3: CASSQERSFADTQYF
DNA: TGTGCCAGCAGCCAGGAGCGTAGTTTCGCAGATACGCAGTATTTT

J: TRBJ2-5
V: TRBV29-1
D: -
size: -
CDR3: CSGRGAQETQYF
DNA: TGCAGCGGCCGGGGGGCCCAAGAGACCCAGTACTTC

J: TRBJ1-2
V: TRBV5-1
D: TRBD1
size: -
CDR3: CASSRDSPNYGYTF
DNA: TGCGCCAGCAGCCGGGACAGTCCTAACTATGGCTACACCTTC

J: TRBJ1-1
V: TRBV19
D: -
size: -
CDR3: CASRPLMNTEAFF
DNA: TGTGCCAGTAGACCGCTTATGAACACTGAAGCTTTCTTT

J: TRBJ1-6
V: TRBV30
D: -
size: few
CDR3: CAWSVGRASSPLHF
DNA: TGTGCCTGGAGTGTTGGCAGGGCCTCTTCACCCCTCCACTTT

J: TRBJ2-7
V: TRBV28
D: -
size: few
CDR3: CASSLSTAQYEQYF
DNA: TGTGCCAGCAGTTTATCGACAGCGCAATACGAGCAGTACTTC

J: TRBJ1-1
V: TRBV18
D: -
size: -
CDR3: CASSPPGLTEAFF
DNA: TGTGCCAGCTCACCACCGGGCCTAACTGAAGCTTTCTTT

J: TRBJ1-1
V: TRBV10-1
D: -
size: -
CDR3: CASSRSPRTVGEAFF
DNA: TGCGCCAGCAGCCGTTCGCCTCGGACTGTGGGGGAAGCTTTCTTT

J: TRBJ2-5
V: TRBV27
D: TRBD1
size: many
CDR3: CASSRQGKTQYF
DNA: TGTGCCAGCAGCCGACAGGGGAAGACCCAGTACTTC

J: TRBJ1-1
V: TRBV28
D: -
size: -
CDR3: CASSPGDYTTEAFF
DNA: TGTGCCAGCAGTCCAGGGGACTACACCACTGAAGCTTTCTTT

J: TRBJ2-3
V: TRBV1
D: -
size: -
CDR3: CTSSHNGGAGQFTDTQYF
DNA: TGCACCAGCAGCCATAACGGGGGAGCCGGCCAATTCACAGATACGCAGTATTTT

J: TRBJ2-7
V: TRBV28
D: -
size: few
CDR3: CASRISGAPSYEQYF
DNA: TGTGCCAGCAGAATTTCGGGGGCCCCTTCCTACGAGCAGTACTTC

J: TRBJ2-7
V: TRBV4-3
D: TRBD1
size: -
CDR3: CASSIAAGQGTYEQYF
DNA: TGCGCCAGCAGCATCGCGGCGGGACAGGGAACCTACGAGCAGTACTTC

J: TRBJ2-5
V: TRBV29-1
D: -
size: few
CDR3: CSVCLTLEGFQYF
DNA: TGCAGCGTTTGCTTGACACTAGAAGGTTTCCAGTACTTC

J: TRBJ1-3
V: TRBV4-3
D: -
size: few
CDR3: CASSQESAGKRGNTIYF
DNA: TGCGCCAGCAGCCAAGAATCCGCGGGGAAAAGAGGAAACACCATATATTTT

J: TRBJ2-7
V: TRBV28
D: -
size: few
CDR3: CASSSMRRTWGYEQYF
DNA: TGTGCCAGCAGTTCCATGCGTCGGACGTGGGGCTACGAGCAGTACTTC

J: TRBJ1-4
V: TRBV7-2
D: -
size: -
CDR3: CASSFNEKLFF
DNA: TGTGCCAGCAGCTTCAACGAAAAACTGTTTTTT

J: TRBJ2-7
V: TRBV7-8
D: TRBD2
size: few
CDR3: CASSARLAGDYEQYF
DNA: TGTGCCAGCAGCGCCCGACTAGCGGGGGACTACGAGCAGTACTTC

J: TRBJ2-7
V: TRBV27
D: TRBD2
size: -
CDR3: CASSLRGHLGTRIPEQYF
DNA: TGTGCCAGCAGTTTAAGGGGACATCTAGGGACTAGGATCCCCGAGCAGTACTTC

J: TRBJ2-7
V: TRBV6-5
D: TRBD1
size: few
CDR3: CASRPGTGSYEQYF
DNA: TGTGCCAGCAGGCCCGGGACAGGGTCCTACGAGCAGTACTTC

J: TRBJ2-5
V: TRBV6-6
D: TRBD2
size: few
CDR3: CASSGLAGGTQETQYF
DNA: TGTGCCAGCAGCGGACTAGCGGGGGGTACACAAGAGACCCAGTACTTC

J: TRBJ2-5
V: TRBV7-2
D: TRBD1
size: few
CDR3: CASSSWTGEGETQYF
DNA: TGTGCCAGCAGCTCTTGGACAGGGGAGGGAGAGACCCAGTACTTC

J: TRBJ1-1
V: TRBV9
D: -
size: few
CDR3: CASSAQGNTEAFF
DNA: TGTGCCAGCAGCGCACAGGGGAACACTGAAGCTTTCTTT

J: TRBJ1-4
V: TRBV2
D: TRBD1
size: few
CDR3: CASSERGPGEKLFF
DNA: TGTGCCAGCAGTGAAAGGGGGCCAGGTGAAAAACTGTTTTTT

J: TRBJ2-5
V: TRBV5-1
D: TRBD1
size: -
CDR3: CASSLGGQEETQYF
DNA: TGCGCCAGCAGCTTGGGGGGACAGGAAGAGACCCAGTACTTC

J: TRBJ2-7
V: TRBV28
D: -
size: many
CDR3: CASRPPAGSYEQYF
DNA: TGTGCCAGCAGGCCCCCGGCAGGGAGTTACGAGCAGTACTTC

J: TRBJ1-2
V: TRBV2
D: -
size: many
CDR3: CASSLSGGTYGYTF
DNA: TGTGCCAGCAGTCTCTCCGGGGGGACCTATGGCTACACCTTC

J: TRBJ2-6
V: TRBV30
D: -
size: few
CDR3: CAWSRGSGPTSGANVLTF
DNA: TGTGCCTGGAGTCGCGGTTCGGGGCCCACCTCTGGGGCCAACGTCCTGACTTTC

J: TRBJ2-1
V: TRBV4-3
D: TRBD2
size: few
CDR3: CASSRSFGGYNEQFF
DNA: TGCGCCAGCAGCCGAAGCTTCGGGGGGTACAATGAGCAGTTCTTC

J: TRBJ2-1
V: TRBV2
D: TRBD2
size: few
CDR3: CASRLRTSGGNEQFF
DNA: TGTGCCAGCAGGCTTAGGACTAGCGGGGGCAATGAGCAGTTCTTC

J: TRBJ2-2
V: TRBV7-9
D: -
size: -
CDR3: CASSFSFEGELFF
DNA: TGTGCCAGCAGCTTTTCTTTTGAGGGGGAGCTGTTTTTT

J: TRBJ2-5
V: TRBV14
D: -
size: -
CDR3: CASSQGRGRGETQYF
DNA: TGTGCCAGCAGCCAAGGTCGGGGGAGAGGGGAGACCCAGTACTTC

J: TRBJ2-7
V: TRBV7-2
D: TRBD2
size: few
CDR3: CASSLAAGESYEQYF
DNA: TGTGCCAGCAGCTTAGCGGCGGGGGAGTCCTACGAGCAGTACTTC

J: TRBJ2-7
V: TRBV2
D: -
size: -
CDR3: CASSEAAQGHHEQYF
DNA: TGTGCCAGCAGTGAAGCGGCCCAGGGCCACCACGAGCAGTACTTC

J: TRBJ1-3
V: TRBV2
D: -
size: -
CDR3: CASRSDGGSGNTIYF
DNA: TGTGCCAGCAGGTCGGACGGAGGCTCTGGAAACACCATATATTTT

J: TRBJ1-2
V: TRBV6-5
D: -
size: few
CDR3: CASSYSTYRGYTF
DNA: TGTGCCAGCAGTTACTCGACGTACAGGGGCTACACCTTC

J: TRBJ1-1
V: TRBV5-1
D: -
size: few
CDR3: CASSLVVGDTEAFF
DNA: TGCGCCAGCAGCTTGGTCGTGGGGGACACTGAAGCTTTCTTT

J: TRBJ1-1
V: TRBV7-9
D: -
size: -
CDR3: CASSPQAAGSTEAFF
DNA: TGTGCCAGCAGCCCACAGGCGGCAGGGAGCACTGAAGCTTTCTTT

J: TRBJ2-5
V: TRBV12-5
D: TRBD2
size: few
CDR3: CASGSTSDKETQYF
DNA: TGTGCTAGTGGTAGCACTAGCGATAAAGAGACCCAGTACTTC

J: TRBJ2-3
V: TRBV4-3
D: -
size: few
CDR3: CASSQGRSDTQYF
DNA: TGCGCCAGCAGCCAAGGTCGTTCAGATACGCAGTATTTT

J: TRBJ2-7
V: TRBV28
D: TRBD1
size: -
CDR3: CASSRYGTGTGVVNF
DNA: TGTGCCAGCAGTCGGTACGGGACAGGGACGGGCGTAGTGAACTTC

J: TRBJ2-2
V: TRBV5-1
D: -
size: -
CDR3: CASSQNTGELFF
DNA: TGCGCCAGCAGCCAGAACACCGGGGAGCTGTTTTTT